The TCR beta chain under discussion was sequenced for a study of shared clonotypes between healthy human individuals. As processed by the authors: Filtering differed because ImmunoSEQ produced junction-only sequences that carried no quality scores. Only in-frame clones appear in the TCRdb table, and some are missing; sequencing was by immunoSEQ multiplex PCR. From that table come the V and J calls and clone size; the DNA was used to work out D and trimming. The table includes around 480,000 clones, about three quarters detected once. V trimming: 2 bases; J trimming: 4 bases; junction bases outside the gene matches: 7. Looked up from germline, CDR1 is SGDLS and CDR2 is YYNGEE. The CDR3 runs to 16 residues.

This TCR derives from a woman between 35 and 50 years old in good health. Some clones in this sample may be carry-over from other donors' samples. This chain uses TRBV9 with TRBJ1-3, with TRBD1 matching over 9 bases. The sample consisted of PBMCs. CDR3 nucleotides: TGTGCCAGCAGCGTGGCGGGGACAGGGCCAGGAAACACCATATATTTT. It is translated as CASSVAGTGPGNTIYF.